This T cell receptor (beta chain) originates from a study of T cell responses to AZD1222 COVID-19 vaccine. Notes on the study in general: There were mostly white British donors and more females than males, and clonal diversity was possibly underestimated. Vaccination with two AZD1222 doses was followed by a rise in Spike-specific TCR breadth and depth. Just a handful of AZD1222 recipients tested seropositive at baseline. Spike-wide vaccine-associated CD4 TCRs dominated at 160-218 and 743-854.

This CDR3 comprises 16 residues. V was pared by 0 bases and J by 0 bases, with 5 bases of the junction left unmatched. CDR1 KGHSH and CDR2 LQKENI come from the germline V gene. This clone was counted between two and nine times. As yet, its antigen is unknown. Profiling relied on immunoSEQ multiplex PCR, and the TCRdb table lists in-frame clones only, not all of them. The repertoire holds about 15,000 clones, with about 87% as singletons. This receptor was identified in an adult who received the AZD1222 COVID-19 vaccine. V gene TRBV18 combines with J gene TRBJ2-7; 7 bases align to TRBD1. This sample comprised peripheral blood, obtained 28 days after the second AZD1222 dose. The CDR3 nucleotides read TGTGCCAGCTCACCACCAGACAGGGAGAGCTCCTACGAGCAGTACTTC. Its translation: CASSPPDRESSYEQYF. The whole variable domain, filled in from reference TRBV18 and TRBJ2-7, reads NAGVMQNPRHLVRRRGQEARLRCSPMKGHSHVYWYRQLPEEGLKFMVYLQKENIIDESGMPKERFSAEFPKEGPSILRIQQVVRGDSAAYFCASSPPDRESSYEQYFGPGTRLTVT.